The T cell receptor (beta chain) described here comes from a study of T cell clonotyping in hematopoietic cell transplantation. Whole-study context: Recipients' pretransplant samples followed cytoreduction. Broader study findings: Broader posttransplant TCR repertoire diversity was predicted by graft donor and pretransplant recipient Inverse Simpson Index values. Recipient TCR diversity dropped after transplant; expanded clonotypes rose from day 30 to 180. Cells were unsorted, so CD4 and CD8 contributions were not separated.

TCRdb's copy holds only in-frame clones and misses some; the assay was immunoSEQ multiplex PCR. This table has roughly 50,000 clones, approximately 90% appearing once. As regards this clone: Its antigen is as yet unknown.

V dropped 0 bases and J dropped 5 bases, with 8 bases sitting between them. CDR1 and CDR2 (germline): SGHRS, YFSETQ. The length of the CDR3 is 13 residues. This sample's time point: recipient sample about 28 days before transplant, after cytoreduction. This clonotype originated in a man aged 55 to 70 with biphenotypic leukemia. Some clones in this sample may be carry-over from other donors' samples. Sequenced here: peripheral blood mononuclear cells, sampled before stem cell transplant. The rearrangement uses TRBV5-1 and TRBJ2-5; no clear D gene. This chain's CDR3 is CASSLAGTETQYF. The CDR3 DNA is TGCGCCAGCAGCTTGGCCGGAACGGAGACCCAGTACTTC.